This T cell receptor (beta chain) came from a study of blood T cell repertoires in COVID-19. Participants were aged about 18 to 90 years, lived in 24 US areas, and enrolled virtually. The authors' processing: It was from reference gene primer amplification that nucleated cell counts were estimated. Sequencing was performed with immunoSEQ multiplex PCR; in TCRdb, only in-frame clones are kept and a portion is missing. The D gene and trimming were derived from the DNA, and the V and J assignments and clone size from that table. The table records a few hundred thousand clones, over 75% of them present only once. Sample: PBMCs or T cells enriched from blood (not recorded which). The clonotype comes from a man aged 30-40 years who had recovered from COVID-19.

The CDR3 nucleotides are TGTGCCAGCAGCTTGGATCAGGGGAGCTCCACAGATACGCAGTATTTT. Translated: CASSLDQGSSTDTQYF. This chain links TRBV5-6 with TRBJ2-3; weak D call: TRBD1 (6 bases). Germline V gene data show CDR1 as SGHDT and CDR2 as YYEEEE. V lost 0 bases to trimming and J lost 2 bases, with 13 bases between them. CDR3 size: 16 residues.